The 21 T cell receptor beta chains given below trace back to one sample, sequenced in a study of shared clonotypes between healthy human individuals. Using immunoSEQ multiplex PCR, the repertoire was profiled, and TCRdb retains in-frame clones only, with some absent. The sample has 1.5 million to 1.9 million clones; 98% are singletons. Sequences were obtained from naive CD4+ T cells sorted from blood. Subset indicated: CD45RA+ positively selected. The source is a man aged 25 to 40 in good health.

This clone has just one count. The V gene is TRBV4-1, the J gene TRBJ2-1, with TRBD2 matching 9 bases. V shed 4 bases and J 2 bases; nucleotides not matched to a gene: 6. This CDR3 has 16 amino acids. Germline lookup yields CDR1 MGHRA and CDR2 YSYEKL. The CDR3 region is CASSPTPSGTYNEQFF. The CDR3, as DNA: TGCGCCAGCAGCCCGACACCTAGCGGGACCTACAATGAGCAGTTCTTC.

The CDR3 DNA reads as TGTGCCATCAGCACAGGGAGAACAAACTATGGCTACACCTTC. Amino acids: CAISTGRTNYGYTF. The gene calls are TRBV10-3 and TRBJ1-2, with D possibly TRBD1 on 6 matching bases. This CDR3 is 14 amino acids long. Germline CDR1 ENHRY, CDR2 SYGVKD. The V end was cut by 6 bases, the J end by 2 bases, with 13 bases between.

This clone was counted a single time. This chain joins TRBV7-2 and TRBJ2-3; tentatively, D is TRBD1 or TRBD2 (5 bases each). Deletions cut 5 bases from V and 0 bases from J, with 12 bases between. The V gene's germline CDR1 is SGHTA and CDR2 FQGNSA. The CDR3 is 15 amino acids. CDR3 sequence: CASSLREHSTDTQYF. The CDR3 DNA follows: TGTGCCAGCAGCCTCAGGGAGCACAGCACAGATACGCAGTATTTT.

The CDR3 here is CASSPRDRGENQPQHF. The CDR3, as DNA: TGTGCCAGTAGCCCCAGGGACAGGGGGGAAAATCAGCCCCAGCATTTT. The chain combines TRBV19 with TRBJ1-5; 11 nucleotides match TRBD1. V shed 6 bases and J 4 bases; nucleotides not matched to a gene: 8. Germline values: CDR1 LNHDA, CDR2 SQIVND (reference sequence). The CDR3 contains 16 residues.

As for this clone: Different DNA sequences within this sample yield the same CDR3. This chain joins TRBV4-3 and TRBJ2-7; no definite D call. Germline lookup yields CDR1 LGHNA and CDR2 YSLEER. The ends were cut back, 1 base at V and 4 bases at J, with 8 bases in the middle. The CDR3 length is 13 residues. The CDR3 nucleotides read TGCGCCAGCAGCCAAGGCCCTCTTTACGAGCAGTACTTC. This gives the protein CASSQGPLYEQYF.

The V call is TRBV6-5, the J call TRBJ2-1; unclear D gene. CDR3 length: 15 residues. Trimming removed 6 bases at V and 0 bases at J, with 12 bases between. Germline V gene sequence: CDR1 MNHEY, CDR2 SVGAGI. CDR3 loop: CASSLTLFSYNEQFF. In DNA form, the CDR3 reads TGTGCCAGCAGCCTTACTCTTTTCTCCTACAATGAGCAGTTCTTC.

The chain joins TRBV5-4 to TRBJ2-3, with a tentative D call TRBD1 (5 bases). Trimming took 4 bases from V and 0 from J, leaving 15 bases between them. CDR3 length: 16 residues. CDR1 and CDR2 (germline): SGHNT, YYREEE (reference sequence). CDR3 DNA sequence: TGTGCCAGCAGCCCTGACAGAAAAATTAGCACAGATACGCAGTATTTT. Amino acids: CASSPDRKISTDTQYF.

This chain links TRBV6-1 with TRBJ2-7, with D possibly TRBD2 on 5 matching bases. CDR1 and CDR2 from the germline V gene are MNHNS and SASEGT. V gave up 3 bases and J gave up 2 bases, with 17 bases separating them. This CDR3 has 16 residues. The CDR3 coding sequence is TGTGCCAGCAGTGAGGAGTCAGCGGCCGCCCCCTACGAGCAGTACTTC. Translating gives CASSEESAAAPYEQYF.

The chain joins TRBV5-4 to TRBJ1-2, with D unclear. The CDR3 has 15 residues. Germline V gives CDR1 SGHNT, CDR2 YYREEE (reference sequence). The V gene lost 3 bases and the J gene lost 7 bases, with 19 bases spanning the gap. CDR3 coding DNA: TGTGCCAGCAGCTCAGCACCAAAAGATACAATTGGCTACACCTTC. Amino acids: CASSSAPKDTIGYTF.

This chain connects TRBV5-8 to TRBJ1-4; possible D gene TRBD1, 5 bases. Germline assignment: CDR1 SGHTS and CDR2 YDEGEE. The CDR3 is 15 amino acids. The V end lost 0 bases, the J end lost 7 bases, and 13 bases lay between the germline ends. This chain's CDR3 is CASSLGHGAREKLFF. In DNA form, the CDR3 reads TGTGCCAGCAGCTTGGGGCACGGGGCTCGTGAAAAACTGTTTTTT.

This sequence joins TRBV28 and TRBJ2-7; D possibly matches TRBD1 or TRBD2 (5 bases each). V was clipped by 5 bases and J by 3 bases, with 11 bases between them. Looked up from germline, CDR1 is MDHEN and CDR2 is SYDVKM. The CDR3 is 13 amino acids. The DNA of the CDR3 is TGTGCCAGCAGTCCAGGGACCTACTACGAGCAGTACTTC. It is translated as CASSPGTYYEQYF.

The CDR3 spells CASSIGLGQELFF. The CDR3 DNA follows: TGTGCCAGTAGTATAGGACTCGGACAGGAACTGTTTTTT. The rearrangement links TRBV19 to TRBJ1-4; 7 bases match TRBD1. Germline values: CDR1 LNHDA, CDR2 SQIVND (reference sequence). After removal of 1 base from V and 12 bases from J, the junction contained 5 bases not matched to a gene. The CDR3 covers 13 residues.

The chain recombines TRBV10-1 with TRBJ1-1; a possible D gene is TRBD1 (5 bases). The CDR3 extends over 14 amino acids. Germline V gives CDR1 WNHNN, CDR2 SYGVQD (reference sequence). The germline V and J ends were trimmed by 6 bases and 5 bases, with 16 bases remaining between them. CDR3 in DNA: TGCGCCAGCAGCCAAGCTCGAAGGGGTACTGAAGCTTTCTTT. Translated: CASSQARRGTEAFF.

The chain is built from TRBV15 and TRBJ2-3; TRBD2 matches 8 bases. The ends lost 3 bases at V and 5 bases at J; junction bases unmatched: 10. The length of the CDR3 is 16 residues. In germline, CDR1 is LNHNV, CDR2 YYDKDF (reference sequence). The CDR3 is CATSSFFGLARDTQYF. The DNA for the CDR3 is TGTGCCACCAGCAGTTTCTTTGGACTAGCTAGAGATACGCAGTATTTT.

The chain combines TRBV6-5 with TRBJ2-1; D is unresolved. This CDR3 region has 13 residues. The germline V gene encodes CDR1 MNHEY and CDR2 SVGAGI. Trimming cost V 6 bases and J 2 bases, with 8 bases left between them. The CDR3 loop reads CASSPGPYNEQFF. As DNA, the CDR3 is TGTGCCAGCAGCCCTGGGCCCTACAATGAGCAGTTCTTC.

The chain joins TRBV28 to TRBJ2-2; D is possibly TRBD1 (6 bases). The CDR3 contains 15 residues. Per the germline V gene, CDR1 is MDHEN and CDR2 is SYDVKM. V gave up 4 bases and J gave up 6 bases, with 15 bases separating them. The CDR3 nucleotides are TGTGCCAGCAGTTCACAACGAACAGGGCCCGGGGAGCTGTTTTTT. It is translated as CASSSQRTGPGELFF. Complete variable domain (other parts from reference TRBV28 and TRBJ2-2): DVKVTQSSRYLVKRTGEKVFLECVQDMDHENMFWYRQDPGLGLRLIYFSYDVKMKEKGDIPEGYSVSREKKERFSLILESASTNQTSMYLCASSSQRTGPGELFFGEGSRLTVL.

This clone was observed a single time. The same CDR3 is also encoded by other DNA sequences in this sample. CDR3 coding DNA: TGTGCCAGCTCACCACGGACAGGGGGCGAAGAGACCCAGTACTTC. Amino acids: CASSPRTGGEETQYF. The V gene is TRBV18, the J gene TRBJ2-5; 11 bases line up with TRBD1. J gave up 3 bases and V 1 base, and 1 base lay outside the gene matches. Germline loops: CDR1 KGHSH, CDR2 LQKENI. The length of the CDR3 is 15 residues.

V and J are TRBV9 and TRBJ2-3, with D perhaps given as TRBD1 or TRBD2 (5 bases each). CDR1 and CDR2 from the germline V gene are SGDLS and YYNGEE. The CDR3 covers 14 residues. V lost 6 bases, J lost 2 bases, and 13 bases lay in between. The CDR3 spells CASNWGSNTDTQYF. The CDR3 DNA is TGTGCCAGCAACTGGGGGTCTAACACAGATACGCAGTATTTT.

This chain joins TRBV5-5 and TRBJ2-7; 10 bases agree with TRBD1. Germline lookup yields CDR1 SGHKS and CDR2 YYEKEE (reference sequence). This CDR3 has 15 residues. With 0 bases clipped from V and 7 bases from J, the junction kept 7 bases outside the gene matches. The CDR3 region is CASSLGRQGAREQYF. The CDR3 coding sequence is TGTGCCAGCAGCTTGGGAAGACAGGGGGCGCGTGAGCAGTACTTC.

The chain recombines TRBV5-6 with TRBJ2-1; TRBD2 matches at 9 bases. CDR1 is SGHDT and CDR2 is YYEEEE in the germline V gene. Losses at the gene ends were 1 base for V and 12 bases for J; bases not matched to a gene: 5. The CDR3 runs 13 residues. The CDR3 coding sequence is TGTGCCAGCAGCTTGTCTAGCGGGGCCCTGCAGTTCTTC. Protein: CASSLSSGALQFF.

The chain combines TRBV14 with TRBJ2-2; TRBD2 matches at 8 bases. The germline V gene encodes CDR1 SGHDN and CDR2 FVKESK. V shed 0 bases, J shed 8 bases, and the junction held 5 bases outside the gene matches. CDR3 length: 15 residues. The CDR3 coding sequence is TGTGCCAGCAGCCAAGATCAGCGGGAGATGGGGGAGCTGTTTTTT. Translated, it gives CASSQDQREMGELFF.